A single sample gave rise to the 18 T cell receptor beta chains below, sequenced in a study of blood T cell repertoires in COVID-19 (dated by TCRdb to 2018 to 2021). Library prep was done by the immunoSEQ multiplex PCR assay. TCRdb obtained this table from immuneACCESS and retained in-frame rearrangements with V and J assigned. These tables miss some clones; where compared with another copy, unresolved V genes account for less than half of the shortfall, and the remainder is unexplained. The sample table shows under 300,000 clones, and around 90% are seen once. The ten biggest clones cover more than 0.95% of the sample. Sequenced material: peripheral blood. These TCRs come from a woman between 40 and 50 years old who had recovered from COVID-19.

The chain uses TRBV18 and TRBJ1-1, with a tentative D call TRBD1 (6 bases). Per the germline V gene, CDR1 is KGHSH and CDR2 is LQKENI. The CDR3 sequence is 14 residues long. V gave up 3 bases and J gave up 4 bases, with 12 bases separating them. The CDR3 protein is CASSPSGAGTEAFF. CDR3 nucleotides: TGTGCCAGCTCACCCTCAGGGGCGGGCACTGAAGCTTTCTTT.

The CDR3 DNA is TGTGCCAGCAGCACCCGACAGTCCTACGAGCAGTACTTC. Its protein is CASSTRQSYEQYF. This chain links TRBV7-2 with TRBJ2-7, with D tentatively TRBD1 (5 bases). This CDR3 spans 13 amino acids. CDR1 SGHTA and CDR2 FQGNSA come from the germline V gene. V gave up 5 bases and J gave up 1 base, with 9 bases separating them.

A few counts support this clone. CDR3 residues: CATSGQGSNYGYTF. The DNA of the CDR3 is TGTGCCACCAGTGGGCAGGGGTCTAACTATGGCTACACCTTC. The chain employs TRBV24-1 and TRBJ1-2; perhaps TRBD1 as D (6 bases). The V end lost 5 bases, the J end lost 0 bases, and 9 bases lay between the germline ends. The CDR3 covers 14 residues. Germline V gene data show CDR1 as KGHDR and CDR2 as SFDVKD.

The gene calls are TRBV4-3 and TRBJ1-1, with a possible D match to TRBD1 (6 bases). The CDR3 extends over 15 amino acids. Germline lookup yields CDR1 LGHNA and CDR2 YSLEER. Trimming cost V 0 bases and J 4 bases, with 12 bases left between them. CDR3 sequence reads: CASSQERWGRTEAFF. DNA for the CDR3: TGCGCCAGCAGCCAAGAGCGTTGGGGGCGCACTGAAGCTTTCTTT.

The chain couples TRBV7-9 to TRBJ1-5, with D perhaps TRBD1 (5 bases). CDR1 SEHNR and CDR2 FQNEAQ come from the germline V gene (reference sequence). Trimming removed 2 bases at V and 5 bases at J, with 10 bases between. This CDR3 has 14 residues. The CDR3 region has the DNA TGTGCCAGCAGCTTACAGGGTGGCGATCAGCCCCAGCATTTT. Protein: CASSLQGGDQPQHF.

The chain carries TRBV5-1 and TRBJ1-2, with a weak D call TRBD1 (6 bases). Germline V gives CDR1 SGHRS, CDR2 YFSETQ. Trimming stripped 4 bases from V and 5 bases from J, with 18 bases between. The CDR3 loop spans 15 amino acids. In DNA, the CDR3 is TGCGCCAGCAGCCCCGACGGGAGGGGGTTATATGGCTACACCTTC. Its translation is CASSPDGRGLYGYTF.

A remark on this clone: Germline is not matched at one junction end, which may reflect a read error. The rearrangement uses TRBV7-7 and TRBJ2-3; the match to TRBD2 covers 8 bases. From germline, CDR1 is SSHAT and CDR2 FNYEAQ (reference sequence). The CDR3 is made up of 15 amino acids. The CDR3 DNA reads as TGTGCTAGCAGCCCAACTAGCGGACGCACAGATACGCAGTATTTT. Translated: CASSPTSGRTDTQYF.

The rearrangement joins TRBV5-1 to TRBJ2-7; 7 positions match TRBD2. The CDR3 consists of 16 residues. The V segment lost 3 bases and the J segment 0 bases; nucleotides outside the gene matches: 9. Germline CDR1 is SGHRS and CDR2 is YFSETQ. The CDR3 region has the DNA TGCGCCAGCAGCTGGGGGGGTAGCGAGAGCTCCTACGAGCAGTACTTC. As protein: CASSWGGSESSYEQYF.

The chain couples TRBV7-9 to TRBJ1-2; tentative D call: TRBD1 (6 bases). Trimming removed 1 base from V and 4 bases from J, with 13 bases in between. The CDR3 is 15 amino acids. Germline assignment: CDR1 SEHNR and CDR2 FQNEAQ (reference sequence). DNA for the CDR3: TGTGCCAGCAGCTTAGGGGGAACAGGGTCCTATGGCTACACCTTC. This gives the protein CASSLGGTGSYGYTF.

This chain connects TRBV30 to TRBJ1-5; 9 bases agree with TRBD1. Germline V gene sequence: CDR1 GTSNPN, CDR2 SVGIG (reference sequence). The J segment lost 2 bases and the V segment lost 5 bases, leaving 1 base of the junction unmatched. CDR3 length equals 13 residues. Here the CDR3 reads CAWRTGGNQPQHF. The CDR3, as DNA: TGTGCCTGGCGGACAGGGGGCAATCAGCCCCAGCATTTT.

This clone was picked up one time. The chain carries TRBV28 and TRBJ1-3, with D possibly matching TRBD1 (6 bases). Germline-derived CDR1 and CDR2 are MDHEN and SYDVKM. The CDR3 loop spans 15 amino acids. V was cut by 8 bases and J by 0 bases, with 14 bases left in between. CDR3 residues: CASGKDSFSGNTIYF. The CDR3 DNA reads as TGTGCCAGCGGAAAGGACAGTTTCTCTGGAAACACCATATATTTT.

V and J are TRBV30 and TRBJ1-5; 7 nucleotides agree with TRBD1. This CDR3 has 15 residues. Germline V gene sequence: CDR1 GTSNPN, CDR2 SVGIG (reference sequence). V lost 4 bases, J lost 2 bases, and 8 bases stayed unmatched. The CDR3: CAWNRGGNGNQPQHF. The CDR3 bases are TGTGCCTGGAACAGGGGCGGCAACGGCAATCAGCCCCAGCATTTT.

The chain couples TRBV5-1 to TRBJ1-1; tentatively, D is TRBD1 (6 bases). With 4 bases removed from V and 2 bases from J, the gap between germline ends came to 12 bases. This CDR3 region has 14 residues. The germline CDR1 and CDR2 sequences are SGHRS and YFSETQ. The CDR3 sequence: CASSGDKLNTEAFF. In DNA form, the CDR3 reads TGCGCCAGCAGCGGGGACAAACTCAACACTGAAGCTTTCTTT.

This clone showed up just once. CDR3 nucleotide sequence: TGTGCCAGCCCCCGGCGAGGGGGCAACGGGAACACCGGGGAGCTGTTTTTT. The encoded protein is CASPRRGGNGNTGELFF. J is TRBJ2-2 and V is TRBV21-1; the DNA was not compared with TRBD1, the D call given in the table. TRBV21-1 represents a pseudogene. The length of the CDR3 is 17 residues.

The chain links TRBV4-3 to TRBJ2-2; tentative D call: TRBD2 (6 bases). CDR1 is LGHNA, CDR2 YSLEER, per germline. V lost 1 base, J lost 4 bases, and 13 bases lay in between. This CDR3 is built from 16 residues. This CDR3 reads CASSQGLGAGTGELFF. The CDR3 region has the DNA TGCGCCAGCAGCCAAGGTCTCGGAGCGGGCACCGGGGAGCTGTTTTTT.

The chain combines TRBV4-3 with TRBJ1-4; D is ambiguous. The CDR3 is 12 amino acids. V shed 1 base and J shed 8 bases, with 5 bases lying between them. Per germline, CDR1 LGHNA and CDR2 YSLEER. Here the CDR3 reads CASSQVREKLFF. CDR3 DNA sequence: TGCGCCAGCAGCCAAGTGCGAGAAAAACTGTTTTTT.

J is TRBJ1-1 and V is TRBV12-3 or TRBV12-4; D is undetermined. Deletions cut 8 bases from V and 3 bases from J, with 13 bases between. The CDR3 has 13 amino acids. The CDR3 nucleotides read TGTGCCAGCTCGGTGCGCGCTCACACTGAAGCTTTCTTT. It encodes CASSVRAHTEAFF.

This chain links TRBV7-6 with TRBJ2-5, with 11 bases matching TRBD1. Germline CDR1 and CDR2: SGHVS and FNYEAQ. The CDR3 is 16 amino acids. Unmatched junction bases numbered 10, after V lost 5 bases and J lost 5 bases. The DNA for the CDR3 is TGTGCCAGCAGCCCGCGGACAGGGGGCAGGGATGAGACCCAGTACTTC. This translates into CASSPRTGGRDETQYF.